Following are 6 T cell receptor beta chains from one sample sequenced in a study of blood T cell repertoires in COVID-19. TCRdb's copy holds only in-frame clones and misses some; the assay was immunoSEQ multiplex PCR. The data show 55,000 to 75,000 clones, roughly 75% seen once. The specimen sequenced was peripheral blood. The receptors originated from a human donor in a cohort sampled during active COVID-19.

This chain joins TRBV11-3 and TRBJ2-7; a weak D match, TRBD2 (6 bases). Trimming cost V 5 bases and J 1 base, with 9 bases left between them. CDR3 length: 13 residues. CDR1 SGHNT and CDR2 YENEEA come from the germline V gene. CDR3 sequence: CASSARGSYEQYF. CDR3 coding DNA: TGTGCCAGCAGCGCGCGGGGATCCTACGAGCAGTACTTC.

The chain uses TRBV7-9 and TRBJ2-7, with a tentative D call TRBD2 (6 bases). V lost 0 bases and J 4 bases, leaving 13 bases between the germline ends. The CDR3 contains 15 residues. The germline V gene encodes CDR1 SEHNR and CDR2 FQNEAQ (reference sequence). DNA for the CDR3: TGTGCCAGCAGCTTAGCTGTAGCGGTGCCTTACGAGCAGTACTTC. Protein product: CASSLAVAVPYEQYF.

The chain links TRBV28 to TRBJ2-7, with D tentatively TRBD1 (6 bases). The CDR3 runs to 12 residues. The germline V gene has CDR1 MDHEN and CDR2 SYDVKM. V lost 7 bases and J 2 bases, leaving 9 bases between the germline ends. CDR3 loop: CASTSGAYEQYF. In DNA, the CDR3 is TGTGCCAGCACTTCAGGGGCCTACGAGCAGTACTTC.

The chain couples TRBV6-2 or TRBV6-3 to TRBJ1-1; a possible D gene is TRBD1 (6 bases). Germline V gives CDR1 MNHEY, CDR2 SVGEGT. V was pared by 5 bases and J by 0 bases, with 22 bases between. CDR3 length: 18 residues. The CDR3 sequence: CASSPRGTPGGLNTEAFF. CDR3 DNA: TGTGCCAGCAGTCCGCGAGGGACACCGGGGGGACTGAACACTGAAGCTTTCTTT.

This sequence joins TRBV5-4 and TRBJ2-5; 10 nucleotides match TRBD2. Germline V gene lookup returns CDR1 SGHNT and CDR2 YYREEE (reference sequence). This CDR3 is 15 amino acids long. Trimming took 5 bases from V and 3 from J; bases not matched to a gene: 7. The CDR3 loop is CASSSAGTSEETQYF. In DNA form, the CDR3 reads TGTGCCAGCAGTTCAGCCGGGACTAGCGAAGAGACCCAGTACTTC.

The J gene is TRBJ2-7, the V gene TRBV27; 8 bases align to TRBD2. CDR3 size: 15 residues. J was trimmed by 7 bases and V by 5 bases; bases with no gene match: 13. Germline V gives CDR1 MNHEY, CDR2 SMNVEV (reference sequence). In nucleotides, the CDR3 is TGTGCCAGCAGTACATCCGGGACTAGGGAAGGTGAGCAGTACTTC. Translating it yields CASSTSGTREGEQYF.